The 12 T cell receptor beta chains presented below share a single source sample, sequenced in a study of Graves' ophthalmopathy and Graves' hyperthyroidism (dated by TCRdb to between 2018 and 2020). Instrument used: Illumina HiSeq 2000. For repertoire sequencing, TCR beta CDR3 regions were amplified from RNA transcripts. The first round was an RT-PCR using HTBI primers with the Qiagen OneStep RT-PCR kit, and this first round was followed by a second-round multiplex PCR, then size selection and purification. In-frame beta chains were kept once TCRdb had trimmed the public reads at Q25 with fastp and called clones with MiXCR. Rows are combined by CDR3 protein, so each entry shows the most common genes and DNA. In all, the sample holds 650,000 to 900,000 distinct CDR3 sequences, and 40% of those were seen once. In total, the top ten clones hold 44% of the sample. What was sequenced was peripheral blood. The receptors were gathered from an adult man with Graves' ophthalmopathy.

There are a few counts of this clonotype. The chain has TRBV20-1 and TRBJ2-7; TRBD1 agrees at 8 bases. With 5 bases clipped from V and 2 bases from J, the junction kept 5 bases outside the gene matches. The germline V gene has CDR1 DFQATT and CDR2 SNEGSKA (reference sequence). CDR3 length: 13 amino acids. CDR3 sequence: CSAGRQGTYEQYF. CDR3 nucleotide sequence: TGCAGTGCTGGTCGACAGGGGACCTACGAGCAGTACTTC.

This clonotype showed up just once. This chain links TRBV20-1 with TRBJ1-5, with D unresolved. From germline, CDR1 is DFQATT and CDR2 SNEGSKA (reference sequence). V gave up 3 bases and J gave up 0 bases, with 12 bases separating them. This CDR3 has 15 residues. The CDR3 loop reads CSASADFYSNQPQHF. DNA for the CDR3: TGCAGTGCTAGCGCTGATTTTTATAGCAATCAGCCCCAGCATTTT.

This clonotype was counted a few times. The J gene is TRBJ2-7, the V gene TRBV24-1, with 7 nucleotides matching TRBD1. The V and J ends lost 11 bases and 0 bases, in that order; junction bases with no gene match: 12. The germline gives CDR1 KGHDR, CDR2 SFDVKD. This CDR3 is 15 amino acids long. CDR3 sequence: CASRRGTESSYEQYF. The CDR3 nucleotides are TGTGCCAGCAGAAGAGGGACAGAGAGCTCCTACGAGCAGTACTTC.

This chain joins TRBV20-1 and TRBJ1-5; 9 bases are a match to TRBD1. Germline V lookup: CDR1 DFQATT, CDR2 SNEGSKA (reference sequence). The length of the CDR3 is 16 residues. The ends lost 6 bases at V and 6 bases at J; junction bases unmatched: 15. CDR3: CSAPPGQGGIGQPQHF. The CDR3 DNA follows: TGCAGTGCCCCACCGGGACAGGGAGGGATTGGTCAGCCCCAGCATTTT.

This clonotype has just a few counts. DNA for the CDR3: TGTGCCAGCAGCCAAGTTCCGGATATGGACACTGAAGCTTTCTTT. Translating it yields CASSQVPDMDTEAFF. V gene TRBV13 combines with J gene TRBJ1-1; D gene ambiguous. Between the trimmed V and J ends, which lost 5 bases and 3 bases, there was a span of 16 bases. In germline, CDR1 is PRHDT, CDR2 FYEKMQ (reference sequence). The CDR3 loop spans 15 amino acids.

The V gene is TRBV7-9, the J gene TRBJ2-5, with D perhaps TRBD2 (5 bases). Germline assignment: CDR1 SEHNR and CDR2 FQNEAQ (reference sequence). Trimming took 8 bases from V and 7 from J, leaving 14 bases between them. This CDR3 spans 12 amino acids. The chain's CDR3 is CASHKAEGTQYF. CDR3 sequence (DNA): TGTGCCAGCCACAAAGCCGAGGGGACCCAGTACTTC.

This clonotype was recorded many times. J is TRBJ1-1 and V is TRBV5-6; D uncertain. This CDR3 is 12 amino acids long. Germline CDR1 is SGHDT and CDR2 is YYEEEE. Trimming cost V 2 bases and J 3 bases, with 5 bases left between them. The CDR3 region has the DNA TGTGCCAGCAGCTTAAGAGACACTGAAGCTTTCTTT. Translation gives CASSLRDTEAFF.

A note on this clonotype: A read error may be the cause here, since a much bigger clone is one base away. As the CDR3 is not closed by the conserved phenylalanine or tryptophan, this likely results from a read error. The CDR3 nucleotides are TGCAGCGGTCGGGACAGGGGGGTGAACACTGAAGCTTTCCTT. Translating gives CSGRDRGVNTEAFL. The chain recombines TRBV29-1 with TRBJ1-1, with 11 bases aligning to TRBD1. The CDR3 sequence is 14 residues long. V lost 7 bases, J lost 0 bases, and 4 bases stayed unmatched. Germline loops: CDR1 SQVTM, CDR2 ANQGSEA.

The chain has TRBV20-1 and TRBJ2-7; no clear D gene. From germline, CDR1 is DFQATT and CDR2 SNEGSKA (reference sequence). V was pared by 0 bases and J by 3 bases, with 9 bases between. The CDR3 is 13 amino acids. DNA of the CDR3: TGCAGTGCTAGAGATAATACATACTACGAGCAGTACTTC. Amino acids: CSARDNTYYEQYF.

This clonotype was found many times. This chain joins TRBV7-9 and TRBJ2-7; D gene unclear. Germline CDR1 and CDR2: SEHNR and FQNEAQ (reference sequence). V lost 2 bases and J 3 bases, leaving 5 bases between the germline ends. The CDR3 is 12 amino acids. The CDR3 spells CASSLKGYEQYF. CDR3 nucleotides: TGTGCCAGCAGCTTAAAGGGCTACGAGCAGTACTTC.

The gene calls are TRBV7-9 and TRBJ2-2; D possibly uses TRBD1 or TRBD2 (7 bases each). In germline, CDR1 is SEHNR, CDR2 FQNEAQ (reference sequence). Trimming removed 6 bases at V and 1 base at J, with 18 bases between. This CDR3 is built from 17 residues. DNA of the CDR3: TGTGCCAGCAGTCTCGACAGGGCGGGGGAGAACACCGGGGAGCTGTTTTTT. Translation: CASSLDRAGENTGELFF. The whole variable domain, filled in from reference TRBV7-9 and TRBJ2-2, reads DTGVSQNPRHKITKRGQNVTFRCDPISEHNRLYWYRQTLGQGPEFLTYFQNEAQLEKSRLLSDRFSAERPKGSFSTLEIQRTEQGDSAMYLCASSLDRAGENTGELFFGEGSRLTVL.

Ten or more counts support this clonotype. This chain links TRBV7-9 with TRBJ1-1, with D hard to call. Trimming took 3 bases from V and 1 from J, leaving 6 bases between them. The length of the CDR3 is 13 residues. Germline loops: CDR1 SEHNR, CDR2 FQNEAQ (reference sequence). The CDR3 sequence: CASSFGRNTEAFF. Here the CDR3 DNA reads TGTGCCAGCAGCTTCGGGAGGAACACTGAAGCTTTCTTT.